What follows describes a single T cell receptor (beta chain). Its specificity is not known. Isolated RNA was reverse transcribed in full, so expressed TCRB transcripts were sequenced. Around 4 million reads per sample were averaged for naive, central memory and regulatory samples. Sequenced by immunoSEQ multiplex PCR; TCRdb stores in-frame clones only, minus some. The profile shows 640,000 or so clones, around an eighth of them singletons. The sample is drawn from a study of beta chain features in type 1 diabetes. Study at large: Summed over all samples, the examined sorted cells came to 85 million to 140 million.

The CDR3 has 15 amino acids. The ends lost 2 bases at V and 2 bases at J; junction bases unmatched: 5. Per the germline V gene, CDR1 is SQVTM and CDR2 is ANQGSEA. Overall study results and limits: Researchers cautioned that cDNA sequencing could over-represent cells with high TCR expression. The study notes PCR might favor shorter templates equally in patients and controls. Shorter TCRB CDR3s, moderately but significantly so, marked every one of the four CD4+ subsets in Type 1 diabetes patients.

The TCR sequence derives from a young man with type 1 diabetes. J is TRBJ2-5 and V is TRBV29-1, with 10 bases lining up with TRBD2. The sequencing sample was made of naive CD4+ T cells from blood. CDR3 amino acids: CSVEYSGGPQETQYF. In DNA, the CDR3 is TGCAGCGTTGAATATAGCGGGGGGCCTCAAGAGACCCAGTACTTC. Filled out from reference TRBV29-1 and TRBJ2-5, the complete variable domain reads SAVISQKPSRDICQRGTSLTIQCQVDSQVTMMFWYRQQPGQSLTLIATANQGSEATYESGFVIDKFPISRPNLTFSTLTVSNMSPEDSSIYLCSVEYSGGPQETQYFGPGTRLLVL.